The entry below describes one T cell receptor (beta chain). The data belong to a study of T cells in Graves' hyperthyroidism and ophthalmopathy. Trimming left V 6 bases short and J 3 bases short, with 11 bases between. From germline, CDR1 is LNHDA and CDR2 SQIVND (reference sequence). The CDR3 sequence is 13 residues long. It was 10 ml of fresh peripheral blood that supplied the PBMCs. Amplified TCR beta CDR3 regions derived from RNA transcripts. HTBI primers were employed in a first-round RT-PCR of the TCR CDR3. TCRdb reprocessed the multiplex PCR reads with MiXCR, giving one entry per CDR3 protein. The sample consists of a few hundred thousand distinct CDR3 sequences, more than 15% of them appearing once.

The specimen was blood. The receptor comes from a woman under 30 with Graves' hyperthyroidism. V and J are TRBV19 and TRBJ1-1; D is unresolved. The CDR3 sequence: CASSIGQYTEAFF. The CDR3 DNA sequence: TGTGCCAGTAGCATCGGGCAGTACACTGAAGCTTTCTTT. Looking up the rest from reference TRBV19 and TRBJ1-1 gives the full variable domain: DGGITQSPKYLFRKEGQNVTLSCEQNLNHDAMYWYRQDPGQGLRLIYYSQIVNDFQKGDIAEGYSVSREKKESFPLTVTSAQKNPTAFYLCASSIGQYTEAFFGQGTRLTVV.